A single sample is the source of the 28 T cell receptor beta chains below, sequenced in a study of blood T cell repertoires in COVID-19. Clones were sequenced by immunoSEQ multiplex PCR, and TCRdb holds only the in-frame ones, with some missing. Here the sample spans approximately 220,000 clones, roughly 80% being singletons. Material for sequencing was PBMCs or T cells enriched from blood (not recorded which). These receptors all come from a middle-aged woman with acute COVID-19.

This clone turned up a few times. The chain uses TRBV24-1 and TRBJ1-5; perhaps TRBD1 as D (5 bases). The CDR3 length is 15 residues. The germline CDR1 and CDR2 sequences are KGHDR and SFDVKD. V shed 6 bases and J shed 1 base, with 12 bases lying between them. As DNA, the CDR3 is TGTGCCACCAGTTCAGGGATAGGAAGCAATCAGCCCCAGCATTTT. Protein product: CATSSGIGSNQPQHF.

The CDR3 sequence is CASRASGTGMSYNEQFF. The DNA for the CDR3 is TGTGCCAGCAGGGCCTCCGGGACAGGGATGTCCTACAATGAGCAGTTCTTC. This sequence joins TRBV27 and TRBJ2-1; the match to TRBD1 covers 9 bases. V shed 6 bases and J 1 base; nucleotides not matched to a gene: 10. Germline V CDR1 and CDR2: MNHEY, SMNVEV (reference sequence). CDR3 size: 17 residues.

This chain joins TRBV6-1 and TRBJ1-4, with D maybe TRBD1 (5 bases). This CDR3 region has 14 residues. V gave up 0 bases and J gave up 7 bases, with 9 bases separating them. The germline V gene has CDR1 MNHNS and CDR2 SASEGT. CDR3 DNA: TGTGCCAGCAGTGAAGCAGGAGGGGTTGAAAAACTGTTTTTT. Amino acid sequence: CASSEAGGVEKLFF.

The gene calls are TRBV10-3 and TRBJ1-2; D remains ambiguous. This CDR3 has 13 amino acids. The V gene's germline CDR1 is ENHRY and CDR2 SYGVKD. V lost 5 bases and J lost 3, with 10 bases in between. CDR3 residues: CAISPGIYYGYTF. The CDR3 DNA reads TGTGCCATCAGTCCCGGGATTTACTATGGCTACACCTTC.

The chain joins TRBV28 to TRBJ2-3; possibly TRBD2 for D (6 bases). Per the germline V gene, CDR1 is MDHEN and CDR2 is SYDVKM. V shed 10 bases and J shed 0 bases, with 26 bases lying between them. This CDR3 has 18 amino acids. The CDR3 spells CATHTRGAGASSTDTQYF. The CDR3 nucleotides read TGTGCCACCCACACAAGGGGAGCGGGCGCCTCTAGCACAGATACGCAGTATTTT.

On this clone itself: The sample has other DNA sequences that encode this CDR3 too. CDR3 amino acids: CASSPGQGNEKLFF. CDR3 DNA: TGTGCCAGCAGCCCGGGACAGGGTAATGAAAAACTGTTTTTT. The chain is built from TRBV7-9 and TRBJ1-4, with 9 bases aligning to TRBD1. The length of the CDR3 is 14 residues. V lost 5 bases to trimming and J lost 4 bases; unmatched junction nucleotides: 2. The V gene's germline CDR1 is SEHNR and CDR2 FQNEAQ (reference sequence).

As to this clone: An end of the junction does not agree with germline; a read error may underlie this. V and J are TRBV11-3 and TRBJ2-1; D perhaps matches TRBD1 (5 bases). The CDR3 length is 14 residues. The germline CDR1 and CDR2 sequences are SGHNT and YENEEA. The CDR3 coding sequence is TGTGCCAGTAGCTTAGGCAGGGACTACAATGAGCAGTTCTTC. The encoded protein is CASSLGRDYNEQFF.

J is TRBJ2-3 and V is TRBV14; 11 nucleotides match TRBD2. With V trimmed by 3 bases and J by 0 bases, 5 bases remained unmatched. The CDR3 contains 17 residues. The germline V gene has CDR1 SGHDN and CDR2 FVKESK. The CDR3 DNA is TGTGCCAGCAGCCAGACTAGCGGGGAATCTAGCACAGATACGCAGTATTTT. The encoded protein is CASSQTSGESSTDTQYF.

The chain joins TRBV6-1 to TRBJ1-2, with D hard to call. Germline-derived CDR1 and CDR2 are MNHNS and SASEGT. V gave up 1 base and J gave up 4 bases, with 10 bases separating them. There are 14 residues in the CDR3. The chain's CDR3 is CASSEDRGLYGYTF. The CDR3 DNA reads as TGTGCCAGCAGTGAAGATCGAGGGCTCTATGGCTACACCTTC.

V is TRBV20-1 and J is TRBJ2-3, with 9 bases matching TRBD2. The CDR3 consists of 15 residues. Germline CDR1 is DFQATT and CDR2 is SNEGSKA (reference sequence). Trimming removed 3 bases from V and 3 bases from J; junction bases left unmatched: 7. The CDR3 is CSASPRREGTDTQYF. The CDR3 DNA sequence: TGCAGTGCTAGTCCACGGCGGGAGGGTACAGATACGCAGTATTTT.

This chain connects TRBV6-1 to TRBJ1-4; D may be TRBD1 (6 bases). The CDR3 is made up of 15 amino acids. Trimming stripped 3 bases from V and 4 bases from J, with 12 bases between. In germline, CDR1 is MNHNS, CDR2 SASEGT. This chain's CDR3 is CASSDRGDGNEKLFF. CDR3 nucleotide sequence: TGTGCCAGCAGTGACAGGGGAGATGGTAATGAAAAACTGTTTTTT.

This rearrangement joins TRBV6-5 to TRBJ2-3; D might be TRBD2 (5 bases). Germline CDR1 and CDR2: MNHEY and SVGAGI. Trimming left V 6 bases short and J 0 bases short, with 10 bases between. The CDR3 sequence is 14 residues long. The CDR3 DNA reads TGTGCCAGCAGGCTACAGCGGAGCACAGATACGCAGTATTTT. Its protein is CASRLQRSTDTQYF.

A single count supports this clone. The chain is built from TRBV30 and TRBJ1-5; 7 positions agree with TRBD1. Trimming removed 0 bases from V and 6 bases from J; junction bases left unmatched: 2. Germline CDR1 is GTSNPN and CDR2 is SVGIG (reference sequence). This CDR3 has 13 residues. The chain's CDR3 is CAWSVRTGQPQHF. CDR3 DNA: TGTGCCTGGAGTGTACGGACAGGTCAGCCCCAGCATTTT.

The chain carries TRBV29-1 and TRBJ1-1; the D is unclear. The CDR3 covers 10 residues. Germline CDR1 and CDR2: SQVTM and ANQGSEA. V was shortened by 0 bases and J by 8 bases, with 4 bases between the two germline ends. For the CDR3, the DNA is TGCAGCGTTGAAGATCTGGAAGCTTTCTTT. Protein product: CSVEDLEAFF.

The chain is built from TRBV5-4 and TRBJ2-1, with 10 bases matching TRBD1. Germline V gene sequence: CDR1 SGHNT, CDR2 YYREEE (reference sequence). V shed 0 bases, J shed 4 bases, and the junction held 1 base outside the gene matches. This CDR3 region has 15 residues. In nucleotides, the CDR3 is TGTGCCAGCAGCTTGGGGACAGGGGGGTACAATGAGCAGTTCTTC. It codes for CASSLGTGGYNEQFF.

The genes are TRBV5-1 and TRBJ2-1, with D perhaps matching TRBD2 (5 bases). V lost 1 base to trimming and J lost 2 bases, with 13 bases between them. In germline, CDR1 is SGHRS, CDR2 YFSETQ. This CDR3 region has 16 residues. The CDR3 loop reads CASSLLRTSPYNEQFF. CDR3 DNA sequence: TGCGCCAGCAGCTTGTTGAGGACTTCCCCCTACAATGAGCAGTTCTTC.

This clone has only a few counts. The rearrangement joins TRBV1 to TRBJ1-3. TRBV1 is a documented pseudogene. The CDR3 loop spans 8 amino acids. As DNA, the CDR3 is TGCACCAGCAGCCCTAGGTTTTTT. This encodes CTSSPRFF.

The chain has TRBV4-2 and TRBJ2-4; 13 bases are shared with TRBD2. Germline-derived CDR1 and CDR2 are LGHNA and YNFKEQ. V shed 4 bases and J 8 bases; nucleotides not matched to a gene: 8. The CDR3 covers 16 residues. The CDR3 here is CASSPGLAGKEDIQYF. CDR3 bases: TGTGCCAGCAGCCCGGGACTAGCGGGGAAGGAGGACATTCAGTACTTC.

This clone was counted between two and nine times. This chain joins TRBV7-2 and TRBJ2-7, with 8 bases identical to TRBD2. This CDR3 contains 14 residues. CDR1 is SGHTA, CDR2 FQGNSA, per germline. The ends lost 5 bases at V and 6 bases at J; junction bases unmatched: 9. In DNA form, the CDR3 reads TGTGCCAGCAGCCCGCGGGGGGCCACCCGCGAGCAGTACTTC. Residues: CASSPRGATREQYF.

V is TRBV19 and J is TRBJ1-1, with D tentatively TRBD1 (5 bases). V was shortened by 2 bases and J by 8 bases, with 9 bases between the two germline ends. This CDR3 region has 12 residues. The germline V gene encodes CDR1 LNHDA and CDR2 SQIVND (reference sequence). The CDR3 bases are TGTGCCAGTAGTATAAGAAGGGGAGAAGCTTTCTTT. The encoded protein is CASSIRRGEAFF.

The chain employs TRBV28 and TRBJ2-7; perhaps TRBD1 as D (6 bases). The CDR3 contains 13 residues. Germline loops: CDR1 MDHEN, CDR2 SYDVKM. The V end was cut by 8 bases, the J end by 3 bases, with 14 bases between. Here the CDR3 reads CASLGHGLYEQYF. DNA of the CDR3: TGTGCCAGCCTGGGACACGGACTCTACGAGCAGTACTTC.

The chain carries TRBV15 and TRBJ1-2, with 7 bases matching TRBD1. With 1 base clipped from V and 7 bases from J, the junction kept 12 bases outside the gene matches. The CDR3 is 16 amino acids. Germline V gene lookup returns CDR1 LNHNV and CDR2 YYDKDF (reference sequence). The CDR3 nucleotides are TGTGCCACCAGCAGAGTTGGGTTAACAGGGGTGTCTGGCTACACCTTC. Protein product: CATSRVGLTGVSGYTF.

This chain links TRBV3-1 (or the pseudogene TRBV3-2) with TRBJ2-2; D ambiguous. Trimming cost V 3 bases and J 4 bases, with 12 bases left between them. Germline loops: CDR1 LGHDT, CDR2 YNNKEL (reference sequence). This CDR3 comprises 15 residues. CDR3 sequence: CASSQAGITTGELFF. The CDR3 nucleotides read TGTGCCAGCAGCCAGGCAGGAATAACCACCGGGGAGCTGTTTTTT.

This rearrangement joins TRBV19 to TRBJ1-1, with TRBD1 as a possible D gene (6 bases). Germline V gene lookup returns CDR1 LNHDA and CDR2 SQIVND (reference sequence). The V gene lost 3 bases and the J gene lost 7 bases, with 18 bases spanning the gap. The CDR3 sequence is 15 residues long. CDR3 sequence (DNA): TGTGCCAGTAGTATCGCAGTAGGACAGTTTATTGAAGCTTTCTTT. Its protein product is CASSIAVGQFIEAFF. Full variable domain (rest looked up from reference TRBV19 and TRBJ1-1): DGGITQSPKYLFRKEGQNVTLSCEQNLNHDAMYWYRQDPGQGLRLIYYSQIVNDFQKGDIAEGYSVSREKKESFPLTVTSAQKNPTAFYLCASSIAVGQFIEAFFGQGTRLTVV.

V is TRBV15 and J is TRBJ1-5, with D possibly matching TRBD1 (5 bases). V dropped 0 bases and J dropped 4 bases, with 16 bases sitting between them. The length of the CDR3 is 17 residues. CDR1 and CDR2 from the germline V gene are LNHNV and YYDKDF (reference sequence). This CDR3 is CATSRDRGIRGNQPQHF. The CDR3 coding sequence is TGTGCCACCAGCAGAGATCGGGGGATCCGGGGAAATCAGCCCCAGCATTTT.

CDR3 sequence: CASSDQMNTEAFF. CDR3 sequence (DNA): TGTGCCAGCAGTGATCAAATGAACACTGAAGCTTTCTTT. V usage is TRBV6-1 and J usage is TRBJ1-1, with D unclear. CDR1 is MNHNS and CDR2 is SASEGT in the germline V gene. V was pared by 3 bases and J by 0 bases, with 5 bases between. CDR3 size: 13 residues.

This chain connects TRBV28 to TRBJ2-3; D might be TRBD1 (6 bases). The CDR3 sequence is 17 residues long. Trimming left V 5 bases short and J 5 bases short, with 23 bases between. Germline-derived CDR1 and CDR2 are MDHEN and SYDVKM. The CDR3 spells CASSPQGSGRVIDTQYF. The DNA of the CDR3 is TGTGCCAGCAGTCCCCAGGGGTCGGGTCGTGTAATAGATACGCAGTATTTT.

J is TRBJ2-1 and V is TRBV6-4, with 11 bases lining up with TRBD2. The V gene end was trimmed by 4 bases and the J gene end by 7 bases; junction bases not matched to a gene: 9. The CDR3 has 16 residues. From germline, CDR1 is MRHNA and CDR2 SNTAGT. The CDR3 DNA reads TGTGCCAGCAGTGGAATCACTAGCGGGAGCAGGAATGAGCAGTTCTTC. Protein sequence: CASSGITSGSRNEQFF.